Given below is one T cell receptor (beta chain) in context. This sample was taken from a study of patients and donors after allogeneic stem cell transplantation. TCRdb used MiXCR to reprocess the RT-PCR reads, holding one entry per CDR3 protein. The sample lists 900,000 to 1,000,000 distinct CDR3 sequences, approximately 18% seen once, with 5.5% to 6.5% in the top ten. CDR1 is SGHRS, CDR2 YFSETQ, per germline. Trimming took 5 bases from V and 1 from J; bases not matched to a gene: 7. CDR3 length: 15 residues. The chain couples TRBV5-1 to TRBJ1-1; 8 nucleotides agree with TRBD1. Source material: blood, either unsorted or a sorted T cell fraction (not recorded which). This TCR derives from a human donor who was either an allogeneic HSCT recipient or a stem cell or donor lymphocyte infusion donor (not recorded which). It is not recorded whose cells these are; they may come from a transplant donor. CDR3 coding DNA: TGCGCCAGCAGAACCGACGACAGGGGGAACACTGAAGCTTTCTTT. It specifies CASRTDDRGNTEAFF.